What follows are 14 T cell receptor beta chains derived from one specimen sequenced in a study of blood T cell repertoires in COVID-19. Clones were sequenced by immunoSEQ multiplex PCR, and TCRdb holds only the in-frame ones, with some missing. The table records 310,000 or so clones, about 87% of them present only once. Sequences were obtained from peripheral blood. These receptors were collected from a man aged 65-85 years with acute or convalescent COVID-19.

The chain has TRBV5-5 and TRBJ1-2; no firm D call. CDR3 length: 15 amino acids. Germline CDR1 is SGHKS and CDR2 is YYEKEE (reference sequence). Trimming stripped 0 bases from V and 8 bases from J, with 17 bases between. The DNA for the CDR3 is TGTGCCAGCAGCTTGGCCGGTGGGGAGTTGGGCGGCTACACCTTC. It codes for CASSLAGGELGGYTF.

CDR3 nucleotide sequence: TGTGCCAGCAGCTTGGTCGGCGCAGGCACCCGTGAGCAGTTCTTC. This translates into CASSLVGAGTREQFF. The V and J genes are TRBV5-8 and TRBJ2-1; D is unresolved. This CDR3 comprises 15 residues. The V end lost 0 bases, the J end lost 9 bases, and 16 bases lay between the germline ends. CDR1 SGHTS and CDR2 YDEGEE come from the germline V gene. The variable domain in full, completed from reference TRBV5-8 and TRBJ2-1, reads EAGVTQSPTHLIKTRGQQATLRCSPISGHTSVYWYQQALGLGLQFLLWYDEGEERNRGNFPPRFSGRQFPNYSSELNVNALELEDSALYLCASSLVGAGTREQFFGPGTRLTVL.

This chain joins TRBV5-1 and TRBJ1-2, with D unclear. Germline V gene sequence: CDR1 SGHRS, CDR2 YFSETQ. V was cut by 0 bases and J by 5 bases, with 8 bases left in between. The length of the CDR3 is 13 residues. The CDR3 DNA reads as TGCGCCAGCAGCTTGGGGGAGGCGTATGGCTACACCTTC. Encoded protein: CASSLGEAYGYTF.

The chain recombines TRBV6-6 with TRBJ1-6; tentatively, D is TRBD1 (5 bases). The CDR3 runs 14 residues. Germline V gene data show CDR1 as MNHNY and CDR2 as SVGAGI (reference sequence). V shed 4 bases and J shed 9 bases, with 13 bases lying between them. The CDR3 DNA follows: TGTGCCAGCAGTTCAACAGGTCGTAGTTCACCCCTCCACTTT. Its translation: CASSSTGRSSPLHF.

The chain couples TRBV10-2 to TRBJ2-5; possible D gene TRBD2, 6 bases. The germline V gene encodes CDR1 WSHSY and CDR2 SAAADI. The germline V and J ends were trimmed by 7 bases and 4 bases, with 13 bases remaining between them. The CDR3 contains 13 residues. The CDR3 region has the DNA TGCGCCAGCACGCGGGGAGAAGGAGAGACCCAGTACTTC. As protein: CASTRGEGETQYF.

The J gene is TRBJ2-3, the V gene TRBV5-1; 13 nucleotides agree with TRBD2. CDR3 length: 18 residues. V lost 3 bases, J lost 0 bases, and 7 bases stayed unmatched. Germline lookup yields CDR1 SGHRS and CDR2 YFSETQ. CDR3 protein: CASSWTGLAGSSTDTQYF. CDR3 DNA sequence: TGCGCCAGCAGCTGGACGGGACTAGCGGGGAGTAGCACAGATACGCAGTATTTT.

This clone was recorded a few times. This chain connects TRBV19 to TRBJ1-2; perhaps TRBD1 as D (5 bases). Germline V gene sequence: CDR1 LNHDA, CDR2 SQIVND (reference sequence). The CDR3 has 15 amino acids. Trimming pared 5 bases from V and 3 bases from J, leaving 16 bases between. CDR3 bases: TGTGCCAGTAGTCCTGCGTGGAGGGGTGACTATGGCTACACCTTC. This encodes CASSPAWRGDYGYTF.

The V gene is TRBV5-1, the J gene TRBJ2-5, with a weak D call TRBD1 (6 bases). Trimming pared 2 bases from V and 5 bases from J, leaving 13 bases between. This CDR3 has 14 residues. Germline loops: CDR1 SGHRS, CDR2 YFSETQ. The CDR3 nucleotides are TGCGCCAGCAGCTTTAACAGGGTTATGGAGACCCAGTACTTC. Protein sequence: CASSFNRVMETQYF.

The V gene is TRBV18, the J gene TRBJ2-5; TRBD1 is a possible D gene (5 bases). Germline loops: CDR1 KGHSH, CDR2 LQKENI. V shed 2 bases and J shed 2 bases, with 9 bases lying between them. The CDR3 spans 14 residues. The CDR3 is CASSPSGQQETQYF. CDR3 nucleotides: TGTGCCAGCTCACCATCTGGACAACAAGAGACCCAGTACTTC.

V is TRBV28 and J is TRBJ1-5; unclear D gene. V was trimmed by 6 bases and J by 1 base, leaving 4 bases between them. CDR3 length equals 12 residues. Germline values: CDR1 MDHEN, CDR2 SYDVKM. The CDR3 protein is CASRLSNQPQHF. The DNA for the CDR3 is TGTGCCAGCAGACTCAGCAATCAGCCCCAGCATTTT.

V usage is TRBV28 and J usage is TRBJ1-2; possibly TRBD1 for D (5 bases). V was shortened by 7 bases and J by 5 bases, with 14 bases between the two germline ends. This CDR3 contains 13 residues. Germline assignment: CDR1 MDHEN and CDR2 SYDVKM. The DNA of the CDR3 is TGTGCCAGCACCCTCCGGGCAGGGTATGGCTACACCTTC. Translating gives CASTLRAGYGYTF.

This chain uses TRBV7-8 with TRBJ2-2, with 7 bases identical to TRBD1. The germline gives CDR1 SGHVS, CDR2 FQNEAQ. The CDR3 is 16 residues long. The J segment lost 1 base and the V segment lost 5 bases, leaving 7 bases of the junction unmatched. CDR3 sequence (DNA): TGTGCCAGCAGCCCCAGGGCAGGGGGGAACACCGGGGAGCTGTTTTTT. This sequence encodes CASSPRAGGNTGELFF. Complete variable domain (other parts from reference TRBV7-8 and TRBJ2-2): GAGVSQSPRYKVAKRGQDVALRCDPISGHVSLFWYQQALGQGPEFLTYFQNEAQLDKSGLPSDRFFAERPEGSVSTLKIQRTQQEDSAVYLCASSPRAGGNTGELFFGEGSRLTVL.

V and J are TRBV4-1 and TRBJ2-1, with 11 bases aligning to TRBD2. V dropped 0 bases and J dropped 3; count of bases not matched to a gene: 1. Germline CDR1 and CDR2: MGHRA and YSYEKL. The CDR3 runs to 16 residues. CDR3 nucleotides: TGCGCCAGCAGCCAAGATACTAGCGGGGGCTACAATGAGCAGTTCTTC. It yields the protein CASSQDTSGGYNEQFF.

J is TRBJ1-5 and V is TRBV7-9; D not resolved. V was clipped by 1 base and J by 1 base, with 8 bases between them. Germline values: CDR1 SEHNR, CDR2 FQNEAQ (reference sequence). CDR3 length: 15 residues. In DNA form, the CDR3 reads TGTGCCAGCAGCTTAGAGAGGGTGAGCAATCAGCCCCAGCATTTT. Its translation is CASSLERVSNQPQHF.